This TCR beta chain was captured by sequencing in a study of cytomegalovirus exposure and HLA in healthy donors. Findings and limits, study-wide: There were reportedly fewer N-insertions in an Asian-associated ancestry cluster than the approximately 600-donor mean, in a later analysis. Excluded were some V segments that proved indistinguishable, including TRBV6-2 and TRBV6-3.

Primers included in the PCR were 60 Vbeta and 13 Jbeta primers. Measured with immunoSEQ multiplex PCR; TCRdb has only the in-frame clones, and not every one. Here the sample spans approximately 150,000 clones, over 60% being singletons. Concerning this clone itself: The antigen remains undetermined.

This CDR3 has 15 residues. Trimming took 4 bases from V and 1 from J, leaving 13 bases between them. Germline CDR1 SGHDT, CDR2 YYEEEE. Sequenced input: PBMCs. The V gene is TRBV5-6, the J gene TRBJ2-3; D possibly corresponds to TRBD1 (6 bases). The clonotype was recovered from a man aged 40-49 years in good health and CMV-seropositive. CDR3 in amino acids: CASSLWDTRTDTQYF. The CDR3 DNA is TGTGCCAGCAGCCTATGGGACACTCGCACAGATACGCAGTATTTT.